What follows describes a single TCR beta chain. What it recognizes is unknown. Germline assignment: CDR1 MDHEN and CDR2 SYDVKM. The CDR3 is made up of 16 amino acids. UMI-tagged TRB cDNA libraries were built via 5' RACE. TCRdb reanalyzed the 5' RACE reads and collapses them to one entry per CDR3 protein, without DNA. Its listing shows about 120,000 distinct CDR3 sequences. The data belong to a study of CXCR3-negative and CXCR3-positive naive CD8 T cells. Study-wide results and limits: Greater hydrophobicity was found in TRB CDR3s of CXCR3-positive naive cells than of CXCR3-negative naive cells. Both naive subsets, CXCR3-negative and CXCR3-positive, displayed similar TRBV-TRBJ usage, unlike memory cells. Expression of CXCR3 was partially reduced after cryopreservation, and fresh PBMCs were used in most assays.

At roughly 300,000 cells each, triplicate sorts were carried out for each CD8+ T cell subset. Sample: naive CXCR3+ CD8+ T cells from blood. Described subset: CD45RO-CCR7+CD27+CD95- naive CD8+ T cells expressing CXCR3 (TNR3+). V and J are TRBV28 and TRBJ2-7; the TCRdb call, TRBD1, lacks DNA for checking. The receptor's source is a human donor in good health. Some clones in this sample may be carry-over from other donors' samples. CDR3 amino acids: CASSLKTGRLSYEQYF.